The 30 T cell receptor beta chains in this list originate from one sample, sequenced in a study of T cell changes during pregnancy in multiple sclerosis. Clones were sequenced by immunoSEQ multiplex PCR, and TCRdb holds only the in-frame ones, with some missing. Of more than 45,000 clones listed, almost 95% were seen once; the top ten hold 0.91%. Sequenced here: CD4+ T cells from peripheral blood mononuclear cells, sampled in the second trimester of pregnancy. The receptors were gathered from a female donor in good health, enrolled as a control in a pregnancy study.

This clone is a singleton in its sample. This rearrangement joins TRBV7-8 to TRBJ2-5; 12 nucleotides align to TRBD2. CDR3 size: 18 residues. Germline V gene data show CDR1 as SGHVS and CDR2 as FQNEAQ. The V segment lost 4 bases and the J segment 5 bases; nucleotides outside the gene matches: 14. The CDR3 loop is CASSSRGGRLAGVETQYF. CDR3 coding DNA: TGTGCCAGCAGCTCGAGGGGGGGCCGACTAGCGGGGGTGGAGACCCAGTACTTC.

J is TRBJ2-7 and V is TRBV5-6, with 11 bases that match TRBD1. The trim removed 1 base at V and 5 bases at J, leaving 8 bases unmatched. Germline V gene data show CDR1 as SGHDT and CDR2 as YYEEEE. The CDR3 has 16 residues. In nucleotides, the CDR3 is TGTGCCAGCAGCTTGTTAGGGGGACAGGGGGACGACGAGCAGTACTTC. It encodes CASSLLGGQGDDEQYF.

This sequence joins TRBV7-9 and TRBJ2-7, with TRBD2 identical over 7 bases. Per germline, CDR1 SEHNR and CDR2 FQNEAQ (reference sequence). The CDR3 spans 14 residues. Trimming at V came to 0 bases and at J to 4 bases, leaving 3 bases not matched to a gene. The CDR3 sequence is CASSLAGGSYEQYF. CDR3 coding DNA: TGTGCCAGCAGCTTAGCTGGCGGGAGTTACGAGCAGTACTTC.

The chain recombines TRBV11-2 with TRBJ2-3; 13 bases are shared with TRBD2. The CDR3 runs to 15 residues. Unmatched junction bases numbered 3, after V lost 5 bases and J lost 4 bases. Germline values: CDR1 SGHAT, CDR2 FQNNGV. CDR3 DNA: TGTGCCAGCAGCCAACTAGCGGGAGGGCCAGATACGCAGTATTTT. The encoded protein is CASSQLAGGPDTQYF.

The V call is TRBV14, the J call TRBJ2-7; D possibly corresponds to TRBD2 (5 bases). The CDR3 length is 16 residues. Germline CDR1 SGHDN, CDR2 FVKESK. Between the trimmed V and J ends, which lost 6 bases and 0 bases, there was a span of 18 bases. The CDR3 loop is CASSPLHGISSYEQYF. The CDR3 nucleotides are TGTGCCAGCAGTCCTCTGCACGGGATTAGCTCCTACGAGCAGTACTTC.

The chain carries TRBV6-5 and TRBJ2-3; D is unresolved. The CDR3 runs 15 residues. V was clipped by 2 bases and J by 0 bases, with 9 bases between them. CDR1 and CDR2 (germline): MNHEY, SVGAGI. CDR3 sequence (DNA): TGTGCCAGCAGTTACGGTAGAATTAGCACAGATACGCAGTATTTT. It is translated as CASSYGRISTDTQYF.

Only one count was recorded for this clone. The V gene is TRBV9, the J gene TRBJ2-5; D gene unclear. The CDR3 length is 12 residues. V was trimmed by 3 bases and J by 4 bases, leaving 7 bases between them. Per germline, CDR1 SGDLS and CDR2 YYNGEE. The CDR3 DNA sequence: TGTGCCAGCAGCGCCCCCGGAGAGACCCAGTACTTC. Residues: CASSAPGETQYF.

The chain carries TRBV27 and TRBJ2-3; 14 bases match TRBD2. CDR3 length: 17 amino acids. V trimming: 0 bases; J trimming: 6 bases; junction bases outside the gene matches: 5. Germline V gene lookup returns CDR1 MNHEY and CDR2 SMNVEV (reference sequence). Here the CDR3 DNA reads TGTGCCAGCAGTTTATCGACTAGCGGGAGGGCCGCCGATACGCAGTATTTT. Its translation is CASSLSTSGRAADTQYF.

This chain connects TRBV19 to TRBJ1-1; a possible D gene is TRBD1 (6 bases). The CDR3 has 14 amino acids. The germline V and J ends were trimmed by 8 bases and 1 base, with 14 bases remaining between them. Germline V gives CDR1 LNHDA, CDR2 SQIVND (reference sequence). The CDR3 DNA reads as TGTGCCAGTGCCAGGGGACGGGAGAACACTGAAGCTTTCTTT. This gives the protein CASARGRENTEAFF.

The chain employs TRBV28 and TRBJ1-6, with TRBD1 as a possible D gene (6 bases). V dropped 5 bases and J dropped 8 bases, with 13 bases sitting between them. The CDR3 loop spans 14 amino acids. Germline V lookup: CDR1 MDHEN, CDR2 SYDVKM. CDR3 coding DNA: TGTGCCAGCAGTCCGCCAGGGGACCATTCACCCCTCCACTTT. It is translated as CASSPPGDHSPLHF.

This clone occurred once. The V call is TRBV29-1, the J call TRBJ2-7; TRBD2 matches at 11 bases. Trimming removed 5 bases from V and 4 bases from J; junction bases left unmatched: 10. The CDR3 is 15 amino acids. Germline values: CDR1 SQVTM, CDR2 ANQGSEA. Here the CDR3 reads CSVLAGGGGRYEQYF. CDR3 DNA: TGCAGCGTTTTAGCGGGAGGGGGTGGGAGGTACGAGCAGTACTTC.

This chain uses TRBV5-1 with TRBJ2-3; tentatively, D is TRBD1 (5 bases). This CDR3 is built from 14 residues. Between the trimmed V and J ends, which lost 3 bases and 2 bases, there was a span of 10 bases. Germline V gene data show CDR1 as SGHRS and CDR2 as YFSETQ. In DNA form, the CDR3 reads TGCGCCAGCAGCTATGGACAAGACACAGATACGCAGTATTTT. Translated: CASSYGQDTDTQYF.

This clone was counted once. Written as DNA, the CDR3 is TGTGCCAGCAGCGACCCTTACAGGGAGGGTGAAGCTTTCTTT. Residues: CASSDPYREGEAFF. J is TRBJ1-1 and V is TRBV7-8, with D tentatively TRBD1 (6 bases). CDR1 SGHVS and CDR2 FQNEAQ come from the germline V gene. V dropped 5 bases and J dropped 7 bases, with 17 bases sitting between them. The CDR3 totals 14 residues.

This chain joins TRBV5-8 and TRBJ1-5; D is unclear. Trimming stripped 0 bases from V and 3 bases from J, with 10 bases between. CDR3 length: 15 residues. In germline, CDR1 is SGHTS, CDR2 YDEGEE. The CDR3: CASSLGQVDNQPQHF. DNA of the CDR3: TGTGCCAGCAGCTTGGGCCAGGTGGACAATCAGCCCCAGCATTTT.

This clone was counted a single time. In DNA form, the CDR3 reads TGTGCCAGCAGCCTATATTCTAACTATGGCTACACCTTC. Its translation: CASSLYSNYGYTF. The V and J genes are TRBV7-9 and TRBJ1-2; D is unclear. V was shortened by 5 bases and J by 0 bases, with 7 bases between the two germline ends. The CDR3 has 13 amino acids. Germline V gene lookup returns CDR1 SEHNR and CDR2 FQNEAQ (reference sequence). Using reference TRBV7-9 and TRBJ1-2 for the parts outside the CDR3, the full variable domain is DTGVSQNPRHKITKRGQNVTFRCDPISEHNRLYWYRQTLGQGPEFLTYFQNEAQLEKSRLLSDRFSAERPKGSFSTLEIQRTEQGDSAMYLCASSLYSNYGYTFGSGTRLTVV.

The chain is built from TRBV4-2 and TRBJ2-7; the match to TRBD1 covers 9 bases. Trimming took 1 base from V and 3 from J; bases not matched to a gene: 4. The CDR3 contains 15 residues. Germline CDR1 LGHNA, CDR2 YNFKEQ. In DNA, the CDR3 is TGTGCCAGCAGCCAAGCGGGACAGGGAGACTACGAGCAGTACTTC. This codes for CASSQAGQGDYEQYF.

This clone was recorded once. The rearrangement uses TRBV10-3 and TRBJ2-3, with 9 nucleotides matching TRBD1. Germline V gene data show CDR1 as ENHRY and CDR2 as SYGVKD. Trimming removed 10 bases from V and 3 bases from J; junction bases left unmatched: 5. The CDR3 runs 13 residues. The CDR3 region is CASRDRATDTQYF. The DNA of the CDR3 is TGTGCCAGCCGGGACAGGGCTACAGATACGCAGTATTTT.

This chain links TRBV7-2 with TRBJ1-1; 7 bases agree with TRBD1. The junction had 17 bases not matched to a gene; V was cut back by 5 bases and J by 11 bases. The germline CDR1 and CDR2 sequences are SGHTA and FQGNSA. The CDR3 has 15 amino acids. DNA for the CDR3: TGTGCCAGCAGCACCCCGGGAGCCAGGGGGGCCGAGGCTTTCTTT. It codes for CASSTPGARGAEAFF.

This clone was seen once. The rearrangement links TRBV18 to TRBJ2-2, with 8 bases identical to TRBD1. The V and J ends lost 7 bases and 7 bases, in that order; junction bases with no gene match: 8. The CDR3 has 14 amino acids. Germline lookup yields CDR1 KGHSH and CDR2 LQKENI. CDR3 nucleotide sequence: TGTGCCAGCTTTGGACAGGGCGGCCGCGGGGAGCTGTTTTTT. Translating it yields CASFGQGGRGELFF.

The rearrangement links TRBV19 to TRBJ1-1; 9 bases match TRBD1. The CDR3 loop spans 13 amino acids. J gave up 5 bases and V 4 bases, and 2 bases lay outside the gene matches. The germline V gene has CDR1 LNHDA and CDR2 SQIVND (reference sequence). The CDR3 loop is CASSNRGRTEAFF. The CDR3 region has the DNA TGTGCCAGTAGTAACAGGGGGCGAACTGAAGCTTTCTTT.

V gene TRBV19 combines with J gene TRBJ1-1; the D is unclear. CDR3 size: 11 residues. Trimming stripped 0 bases from V and 7 bases from J, with 3 bases between. Germline V gene lookup returns CDR1 LNHDA and CDR2 SQIVND (reference sequence). For the CDR3, the DNA is TGTGCCAGTAGTATAGATCGTGAAGCTTTCTTT. This codes for CASSIDREAFF.

V gene TRBV2 combines with J gene TRBJ2-5, with 7 bases fitting TRBD2. The CDR3 is 12 amino acids. The V and J ends lost 9 bases and 5 bases, in that order; junction bases with no gene match: 6. CDR1 SNHLY and CDR2 FYNNEI come from the germline V gene. The CDR3: CASGRDQETQYF. CDR3 bases: TGTGCCAGTGGGAGGGATCAGGAGACCCAGTACTTC.

Here the CDR3 reads CASTVRGREKLFF. CDR3 sequence (DNA): TGTGCCAGCACGGTCAGGGGGCGTGAAAAACTGTTTTTT. The chain recombines TRBV28 with TRBJ1-4; 8 bases are shared with TRBD1. The germline gives CDR1 MDHEN, CDR2 SYDVKM. Losses at the gene ends were 7 bases for V and 7 bases for J; bases not matched to a gene: 5. This CDR3 region has 13 residues.

The genes are TRBV7-2 and TRBJ2-7; D gene ambiguous. The V gene lost 2 bases and the J gene lost 7 bases, with 18 bases spanning the gap. The CDR3 consists of 15 residues. Germline CDR1 is SGHTA and CDR2 is FQGNSA. The CDR3 spells CASSLWVLQPGEQYF. CDR3 bases: TGTGCCAGCAGCTTATGGGTATTGCAGCCCGGGGAGCAGTACTTC.

The chain links TRBV29-1 to TRBJ2-3; 7 nucleotides line up with TRBD1. Trimming took 4 bases from V and 2 from J; bases not matched to a gene: 12. The CDR3 extends over 16 amino acids. The germline gives CDR1 SQVTM, CDR2 ANQGSEA. The CDR3 DNA sequence: TGCAGCGTTGCCCGCATGACAGGGTTCGCCACAGATACGCAGTATTTT. Translation: CSVARMTGFATDTQYF.

The CDR3 reads CASNRLSRQGNQPQHF. The CDR3 nucleotides read TGTGCCAGCAACAGACTAAGCCGACAGGGCAATCAGCCCCAGCATTTT. The chain carries TRBV6-6 and TRBJ1-5, with D maybe TRBD1 (6 bases). Germline V gene lookup returns CDR1 MNHNY and CDR2 SVGAGI (reference sequence). V was shortened by 7 bases and J by 2 bases, with 18 bases between the two germline ends. The CDR3 has 16 residues.

The chain carries TRBV15 and TRBJ1-5; D is undetermined. CDR3 length: 13 amino acids. In germline, CDR1 is LNHNV, CDR2 YYDKDF (reference sequence). V was pared by 8 bases and J by 7 bases, with 15 bases between. In DNA, the CDR3 is TGTGCCACCGCCCGGCAGGTTGGGCAGCCCCAGCATTTT. It encodes CATARQVGQPQHF.

V is TRBV6-1 and J is TRBJ2-5; 9 nucleotides line up with TRBD1. Unmatched junction bases numbered 8, after V lost 4 bases and J lost 2 bases. Germline assignment: CDR1 MNHNS and CDR2 SASEGT. The CDR3 runs 16 residues. Here the CDR3 DNA reads TGTGCCAGCAGTGCCCGACAGGGGGGAGGTCAAGAGACCCAGTACTTC. Translation gives CASSARQGGGQETQYF.

This sequence joins TRBV5-1 and TRBJ1-1; the D gene is possibly TRBD1 (5 bases). This CDR3 region has 16 residues. Deletions cut 1 base from V and 5 bases from J, with 18 bases between. CDR1 is SGHRS and CDR2 is YFSETQ in the germline V gene. CDR3 in amino acids: CASSLFTGGGETEAFF. The DNA of the CDR3 is TGCGCCAGCAGCTTGTTTACGGGGGGAGGCGAGACTGAAGCTTTCTTT.

V usage is TRBV2 and J usage is TRBJ1-2; D is ambiguous. V dropped 9 bases and J dropped 1 base, with 12 bases sitting between them. CDR3 length equals 13 residues. Looked up from germline, CDR1 is SNHLY and CDR2 is FYNNEI. The CDR3 nucleotides are TGTGCCAGTCTAGACGGAATTAACTATGGCTACACCTTC. As protein: CASLDGINYGYTF.